Listed below are T cell receptor beta chains from one sample, sequenced in a study of tumor and adjacent non-tumor tissue in lung cancer. Each CDR3 protein is one row after TCRdb ran MiXCR on the multiplex PCR reads. The sample carries around 80,000 distinct CDR3 sequences, 80% to 90% recorded once. Material: distant non-tumor lung tissue. The receptors derive from a man aged 60 to 69 with non-small cell lung cancer. CDR3s include the opening cysteine and the closing phenylalanine or tryptophan. A D gene is named only where the DNA matches it firmly. Clone size is given for some rows only: seen once, a few or many times, or a class if the clone is expanded.

CDR3 DNA: TGCGGCTTAGAAAAGGGGGACACGGTCACCGGGGAGCTGTTTTTT
CDR3 protein: CGLEKGDTVTGELFF
clone size: -
D gene: -
J gene: TRBJ2-2
V gene: TRBV29-1

CDR3 DNA: TGTGCGAGCGGCGTTTACGGGACCAGGGCTGAGCAGTTCTTC
CDR3 protein: CASGVYGTRAEQFF
clone size: -
D gene: -
J gene: TRBJ2-1
V gene: TRBV11-1

CDR3 DNA: TGTGCCAGCAGCCCCACAATGGTGGGGCCAAAGGAGATCCAGTACTTC
CDR3 protein: CASSPTMVGPKEIQYF
clone size: -
D gene: -
J gene: TRBJ2-5
V gene: TRBV11-2

CDR3 DNA: TGCAGTGATAGAGAGATAGCGGGGTACACCGGGGAGCCGTTTTTT
CDR3 protein: CSDREIAGYTGEPFF
clone size: -
D gene: TRBD2
J gene: TRBJ2-2
V gene: TRBV20-1

CDR3 DNA: TGTGCCATCAGCTCGAGGACAGCAGGGAGTGTCTACGAACAGTACTTC
CDR3 protein: CAISSRTAGSVYEQYF
clone size: -
D gene: -
J gene: TRBJ2-7
V gene: TRBV11-2

CDR3 DNA: TGTGCCATCAGCTTAAGGGATCGGACAGGACAAGAGACCGAGTACTTC
CDR3 protein: CAISLRDRTGQETEYF
clone size: -
D gene: TRBD1
J gene: TRBJ2-5
V gene: TRBV11-3

CDR3 DNA: TGCGCCAGCAACCAGATACAAACAGGGGAGCTGTTTTTT
CDR3 protein: CASNQIQTGELFF
clone size: -
D gene: -
J gene: TRBJ2-2
V gene: TRBV4-1

CDR3 DNA: TGTGCCAGCAGCATAACTGCGACAGGGGGCATGTACACCGAAGCTTTCTTT
CDR3 protein: CASSITATGGMYTEAFF
clone size: -
D gene: TRBD1
J gene: TRBJ1-1
V gene: TRBV12-3/TRBV12-4

CDR3 DNA: TGTGCCAGTAGCCCCGACTCGGAGGATCAGACCCAGTACTTC
CDR3 protein: CASSPDSEDQTQYF
clone size: few
D gene: -
J gene: TRBJ2-5
V gene: TRBV4-1

CDR3 DNA: TGTGCCAGCAGCCCCGCACAGATGCTAGCTCCGGATATGCAGTATTTT
CDR3 protein: CASSPAQMLAPDMQYF
clone size: -
D gene: -
J gene: TRBJ2-3
V gene: TRBV11-2

CDR3 DNA: TGCAGTGCTAGAACGGGAAGACTGAACACTGAAGCTTTCTTT
CDR3 protein: CSARTGRLNTEAFF
clone size: -
D gene: -
J gene: TRBJ1-1
V gene: TRBV20-1

CDR3 DNA: TGCAGTGCTAGAGAGCTAGTGGGGTACATTGAGCAGTTCTTC
CDR3 protein: CSARELVGYIEQFF
clone size: -
D gene: -
J gene: TRBJ2-1
V gene: TRBV20-1

CDR3 DNA: TGTGCCAGCAACATACAGGGACGAAACACTGGAGCTTTCTTT
CDR3 protein: CASNIQGRNTGAFF
clone size: -
D gene: -
J gene: TRBJ1-1
V gene: TRBV11-3

CDR3 DNA: TGTGCCATCAGTTCCCCGGGACAGTGGAGTCCCAAGGCTGAGCAGTTCTTC
CDR3 protein: CAISSPGQWSPKAEQFF
clone size: -
D gene: TRBD1
J gene: TRBJ2-1
V gene: TRBV12-3/TRBV12-4

CDR3 DNA: TGTGCCAGCGGTTACCCCTGCGGGAACACTGGAGCTTTTTTT
CDR3 protein: CASGYPCGNTGAFF
clone size: -
D gene: -
J gene: TRBJ1-1
V gene: TRBV6-2/TRBV6-3

CDR3 DNA: TGTACTAGCAGCCCCCAGAGGGAGAACACTGAAGCTTTCTTT
CDR3 protein: CTSSPQRENTEAFF
clone size: -
D gene: -
J gene: TRBJ1-1
V gene: TRBV4-2

CDR3 DNA: TGTACCAGCAGCATCAGGGGCTCCGACGAGCAGTACTTC
CDR3 protein: CTSSIRGSDEQYF
clone size: -
D gene: -
J gene: TRBJ2-7
V gene: TRBV11-3

CDR3 DNA: TGTGCCAGCAGCTTAAGCCCGGCAGGGGTTGGGAACACCATATATTTT
CDR3 protein: CASSLSPAGVGNTIYF
clone size: -
D gene: -
J gene: TRBJ1-3
V gene: TRBV13

CDR3 DNA: TGTGCCAGCAGCTTAGGAGCGGCGGGGGGGCTAGTCCAAGAGGCCCAGTACTTC
CDR3 protein: CASSLGAAGGLVQEAQYF
clone size: -
D gene: TRBD2
J gene: TRBJ2-5
V gene: TRBV11-3

CDR3 DNA: TGCAGTGCTAGAGACGGAACATGGAAAGAGCAGTACTTC
CDR3 protein: CSARDGTWKEQYF
clone size: -
D gene: -
J gene: TRBJ2-7
V gene: TRBV20-1

CDR3 DNA: TGTGCCAGCAGTTACGATGCTGAACGCGATCAGTACTTC
CDR3 protein: CASSYDAERDQYF
clone size: -
D gene: -
J gene: TRBJ2-7
V gene: TRBV6-5

CDR3 DNA: TGCGCTAGCAGCCAGTCATCCCTAGCGGCAGGACGTACCTACAGTGAGCAGTTCTTC
CDR3 protein: CASSQSSLAAGRTYSEQFF
clone size: once
D gene: TRBD2
J gene: TRBJ2-1
V gene: TRBV4-1

CDR3 DNA: TGTGCCAACAGATTGCTTCAGGGCAGTGGAGCTTTCTTT
CDR3 protein: CANRLLQGSGAFF
clone size: once
D gene: -
J gene: TRBJ1-1
V gene: TRBV5-6

CDR3 DNA: TGTGCCAGCAGCCTAGCGGGAGCCATCACTGGGACCAACGTCCTGACTTTC
CDR3 protein: CASSLAGAITGTNVLTF
clone size: -
D gene: TRBD2
J gene: TRBJ2-6
V gene: TRBV6-5

CDR3 DNA: TGTGCCAGCAGTTTGGGACTAGCCAAAAACATTCACTACTTC
CDR3 protein: CASSLGLAKNIHYF
clone size: -
D gene: TRBD2
J gene: TRBJ2-4
V gene: TRBV12-3/TRBV12-4

CDR3 DNA: TGCGCCAGCAGGACTAGCTGGGGGGCGGGAAATGAGCAGTTCTTC
CDR3 protein: CASRTSWGAGNEQFF
clone size: -
D gene: -
J gene: TRBJ2-1
V gene: TRBV10-2

CDR3 DNA: TGTGCCAGCAGAGACCAGATCGGGGGCACGGGTACGCAGTATTTT
CDR3 protein: CASRDQIGGTGTQYF
clone size: -
D gene: -
J gene: TRBJ2-3
V gene: TRBV6-5

CDR3 DNA: TGTGCCAGTAGCCTACTAGAGCTTGAGCATTTCTTC
CDR3 protein: CASSLLELEHFF
clone size: -
D gene: -
J gene: TRBJ2-1
V gene: TRBV7-9

CDR3 DNA: TGCGCCAACAGCCAAGATTGGGGCAGGGGGGCTGGGGCTTTCTTT
CDR3 protein: CANSQDWGRGAGAFF
clone size: -
D gene: TRBD1
J gene: TRBJ1-1
V gene: TRBV4-3

CDR3 DNA: TGTGCCAGCAGCCCGAGCAGTCGACAGCACCGGGTCGAGCAGTACTTC
CDR3 protein: CASSPSSRQHRVEQYF
clone size: -
D gene: -
J gene: TRBJ2-7
V gene: TRBV7-9

CDR3 DNA: TGCAACGTTGTTCAGCACAAGCAGTACTTC
CDR3 protein: CNVVQHKQYF
clone size: -
D gene: -
J gene: TRBJ2-7
V gene: TRBV29-1

CDR3 DNA: TGTACAAGCAGCCAAGATCCGGCAGGCTCCGGGGAGCTGTTTTTT
CDR3 protein: CTSSQDPAGSGELFF
clone size: once
D gene: -
J gene: TRBJ2-2
V gene: TRBV4-3

CDR3 DNA: TGTGCCAATAGCTTGGACCAGACCGGACGGGAGACACAGTACTTC
CDR3 protein: CANSLDQTGRETQYF
clone size: -
D gene: -
J gene: TRBJ2-5
V gene: TRBV11-2

CDR3 DNA: -
CDR3 protein: CATSDLDRDDGYGCTF
clone size: -
D gene: -
J gene: TRBJ1-2
V gene: TRBV24-1

CDR3 DNA: TGTGCCAGCAGTCGTGGGACAGTCGGTTCACCCTTCCTCTTT
CDR3 protein: CASSRGTVGSPFLF
clone size: -
D gene: TRBD1
J gene: TRBJ1-6
V gene: TRBV6-6

CDR3 DNA: TGTGCCAACAGTTATGGCACAGAGACAAATCAGTCCCAACATTTT
CDR3 protein: CANSYGTETNQSQHF
clone size: -
D gene: -
J gene: TRBJ1-5
V gene: TRBV6-2/TRBV6-3

CDR3 DNA: TGTGCCAGTAGGGGGACAGGGAGGGGTTCACTCCTCCACTTT
CDR3 protein: CASRGTGRGSLLHF
clone size: -
D gene: TRBD1
J gene: TRBJ1-6
V gene: TRBV7-9

CDR3 DNA: TGTGCCAGCAGCTGCACAATAGGGGGGCCACAGGAGACCCAGTACTTC
CDR3 protein: CASSCTIGGPQETQYF
clone size: -
D gene: -
J gene: TRBJ2-5
V gene: TRBV11-2

CDR3 DNA: TGTGCCAGCAGCTCCGGGACCCAATTTTTGAACACAGATACGCAGTATTTT
CDR3 protein: CASSSGTQFLNTDTQYF
clone size: -
D gene: -
J gene: TRBJ2-3
V gene: TRBV11-2

CDR3 DNA: TGTGCTAGCAGCCATTCGGAGACTCAGCCCCAGCATTTT
CDR3 protein: CASSHSETQPQHF
clone size: -
D gene: -
J gene: TRBJ1-5
V gene: TRBV6-2/TRBV6-3

CDR3 DNA: TGCAGAGTTGACCCGGAGGCACGGTACAATGAGCAGTTCTTC
CDR3 protein: CRVDPEARYNEQFF
clone size: -
D gene: -
J gene: TRBJ2-1
V gene: TRBV20-1

CDR3 DNA: TGCGCCAGCAGTCACGGGAAATCACAGGGAACCTATGGCTACACCTTC
CDR3 protein: CASSHGKSQGTYGYTF
clone size: -
D gene: -
J gene: TRBJ1-2
V gene: TRBV5-1